This T cell receptor beta chain was observed in a study of molecular identifiers for immune sequencing clone quantification. Study as a whole: Replicate experiments divided RNA from 20,000 or 100,000 naive CD8 cells into five parts and sequenced four. Study-level findings and limits: The share of molecules held by clones above 20 RNA copies was over 98% in effector cells and under 1% in naive cells.

Germline CDR1 is MDHEN and CDR2 is SYDVKM. V was trimmed by 6 bases and J by 7 bases, leaving 22 bases between them. CDR3 size: 16 residues. On this clonotype: The antigen remains unidentified.

MiXCR, applied by TCRdb to the PCR reads, yields one record per CDR3 protein. Of some 320,000 distinct CDR3 sequences in the sample, about a fifth were seen once. V and J are TRBV28 and TRBJ2-1, with a weak D call TRBD1 (6 bases). The sequence was obtained from a human donor in good health. Some libraries in this study had Jurkat cell RNA spiked in. Source material: naive CD8+ T cells from blood, with Jurkat cell RNA spiked in. The sample's subset: FACS-sorted CD8+CD4-CCR7+CD45RA+ naive T cells. The CDR3 nucleotides read TGTGCCAGCAGCCTTACAGGGCGTGGATGGAGGAATGAGCAGTTCTTC. Residues: CASSLTGRGWRNEQFF.